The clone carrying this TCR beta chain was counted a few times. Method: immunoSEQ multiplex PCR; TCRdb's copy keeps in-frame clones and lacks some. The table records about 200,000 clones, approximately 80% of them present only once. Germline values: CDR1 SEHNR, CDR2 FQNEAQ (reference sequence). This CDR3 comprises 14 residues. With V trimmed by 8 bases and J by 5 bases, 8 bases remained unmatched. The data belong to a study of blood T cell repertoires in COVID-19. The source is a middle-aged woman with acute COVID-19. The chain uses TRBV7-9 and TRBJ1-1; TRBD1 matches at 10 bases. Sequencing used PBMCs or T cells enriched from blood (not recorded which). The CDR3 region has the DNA TGTGCCAGCGAACGAAGGACAGGGGGAACTGAAGCTTTCTTT. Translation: CASERRTGGTEAFF. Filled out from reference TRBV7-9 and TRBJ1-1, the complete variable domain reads DTGVSQNPRHKITKRGQNVTFRCDPISEHNRLYWYRQTLGQGPEFLTYFQNEAQLEKSRLLSDRFSAERPKGSFSTLEIQRTEQGDSAMYLCASERRTGGTEAFFGQGTRLTVV.